The 20 T cell receptor beta chains below come from one sample, sequenced in a study of OX40 agonist ivuxolimab in advanced cancers. Measured with immunoSEQ multiplex PCR; TCRdb has only the in-frame clones, and not every one. The table shows about 28,000 clones, with just under 80% occurring only once. Material: CD4+ or CD8+ T cells sorted from blood, obtained in a trial of the OX40 agonist ivuxolimab. These TCRs come from an adult with an advanced solid tumor such as melanoma, head and neck, liver or kidney cancer.

The chain couples TRBV19 to TRBJ1-2; D might be TRBD1 (5 bases). Germline CDR1 and CDR2: LNHDA and SQIVND (reference sequence). V lost 7 bases, J lost 2 bases, and 17 bases lay in between. The CDR3 totals 15 residues. The CDR3 region has the DNA TGTGCCAGTAACTCCTGGGACGGAGTAAACTATGGCTACACCTTC. Amino acid sequence: CASNSWDGVNYGYTF.

The rearrangement links TRBV6-6 to TRBJ2-1, with 7 nucleotides matching TRBD2. Germline CDR1 is MNHNY and CDR2 is SVGAGI (reference sequence). The CDR3 runs to 13 residues. The junction had 10 bases not matched to a gene; V was cut back by 11 bases and J by 6 bases. The CDR3 here is CAGGRDETNEQFF. As DNA, the CDR3 is TGTGCCGGTGGGAGGGACGAAACCAATGAGCAGTTCTTC.

The chain combines TRBV6-5 with TRBJ2-2, with D unresolved. Germline assignment: CDR1 MNHEY and CDR2 SVGAGI. The CDR3 is 13 residues long. V lost 1 base and J 8 bases, leaving 8 bases between the germline ends. The CDR3 region has the DNA TGTGCCAGCAGTTACTACCCCGGGGGGGAGCTGTTTTTT. Translated: CASSYYPGGELFF.

This chain links TRBV2 with TRBJ1-1; no firm D call. Germline V CDR1 and CDR2: SNHLY, FYNNEI. V lost 7 bases, J lost 2 bases, and 17 bases lay in between. The CDR3 runs to 15 residues. CDR3 loop: CASTDGSLANTEAFF. In nucleotides, the CDR3 is TGTGCCAGCACTGATGGTAGCCTCGCTAACACTGAAGCTTTCTTT.

This clone was seen just once. V is TRBV5-4 and J is TRBJ2-3; 14 nucleotides match TRBD2. Per the germline V gene, CDR1 is SGHNT and CDR2 is YYREEE (reference sequence). V was pared by 4 bases and J by 2 bases, with 6 bases of the junction left unmatched. CDR3 length: 17 amino acids. CDR3 sequence: CASSPGTSGGPTDTQYF. CDR3 DNA sequence: TGTGCCAGCAGCCCGGGGACTAGCGGGGGCCCCACAGATACGCAGTATTTT.

The gene calls are TRBV27 and TRBJ1-1; D is unclear. This CDR3 has 13 amino acids. Germline lookup yields CDR1 MNHEY and CDR2 SMNVEV (reference sequence). Trimming pared 3 bases from V and 9 bases from J, leaving 14 bases between. CDR3 coding DNA: TGTGCCAGCAGTTTGGGGTTCGCTAGTCAAGCTTTCTTT. Translated, it gives CASSLGFASQAFF.

On this clone: The junction differs from germline at one of its ends, possibly a read error. This chain uses TRBV7-7 with TRBJ2-3; TRBD1 might be the D (6 bases). Germline V gene data show CDR1 as SSHAT and CDR2 as FNYEAQ (reference sequence). This CDR3 is 15 amino acids long. CDR3 residues: CASSLSGAGTDTQYF. The CDR3 DNA reads TGTGCTAGCAGCTTATCAGGGGCCGGCACAGATACGCAGTATTTT.

The rearrangement uses TRBV9 and TRBJ2-5; a possible D gene is TRBD2 (5 bases). V lost 2 bases and J 0 bases, leaving 11 bases between the germline ends. The CDR3 loop spans 15 amino acids. Germline V lookup: CDR1 SGDLS, CDR2 YYNGEE. CDR3 protein: CASSVIGLYQETQYF. The CDR3 DNA is TGTGCCAGCAGCGTGATAGGACTGTACCAAGAGACCCAGTACTTC.

In its sample, this clone was seen once. V gene TRBV7-8 combines with J gene TRBJ1-1; TRBD1 might be the D (5 bases). Germline-derived CDR1 and CDR2 are SGHVS and FQNEAQ. The CDR3 runs to 14 residues. The germline V and J ends were trimmed by 5 bases and 3 bases, with 13 bases remaining between them. CDR3 DNA: TGTGCCAGCAGCACCTGGGGGGGGGACACTGAAGCTTTCTTT. Its translation: CASSTWGGDTEAFF.

The rearrangement joins TRBV19 to TRBJ1-4; TRBD1 aligns across 9 bases. CDR3 length equals 14 residues. V gave up 6 bases and J gave up 8 bases; unmatched junction bases: 7. The V gene's germline CDR1 is LNHDA and CDR2 SQIVND (reference sequence). The CDR3 DNA reads TGTGCCAGTAGCACAGGGGGCGCTGGGGAAAAACTGTTTTTT. Amino acid sequence: CASSTGGAGEKLFF.

This clone came up a few times. The chain couples TRBV19 to TRBJ2-3, with 7 bases matching TRBD1. The CDR3 is made up of 15 amino acids. Per the germline V gene, CDR1 is LNHDA and CDR2 is SQIVND (reference sequence). V was clipped by 3 bases and J by 2 bases; unmatched bases: 5. DNA of the CDR3: TGTGCCAGTAGTATCGCAGGGGGTTTCACAGATACGCAGTATTTT. This gives the protein CASSIAGGFTDTQYF.

The gene calls are TRBV9 and TRBJ1-6; D remains ambiguous. The V gene lost 4 bases and the J gene lost 6 bases, with 11 bases spanning the gap. The CDR3 is 14 residues long. The germline V gene has CDR1 SGDLS and CDR2 YYNGEE. The CDR3 loop reads CASSLTGINSPLHF. In DNA, the CDR3 is TGTGCCAGCAGCCTTACCGGGATTAATTCACCCCTCCACTTT.

The V and J genes are TRBV7-2 and TRBJ2-1; 7 bases fit TRBD1. The CDR3 is 15 residues long. V shed 5 bases, J shed 4 bases, and the junction held 8 bases outside the gene matches. The germline V gene has CDR1 SGHTA and CDR2 FQGNSA. For the CDR3, the DNA is TGTGCCAGCAGCCTAAGACAGGGACCTTACAATGAGCAGTTCTTC. Translation: CASSLRQGPYNEQFF.

The rearrangement joins TRBV2 to TRBJ2-7, with 8 positions matching TRBD1. Germline loops: CDR1 SNHLY, CDR2 FYNNEI. This CDR3 spans 13 amino acids. The J segment lost 4 bases and the V segment lost 4 bases, leaving 3 bases of the junction unmatched. The CDR3 loop reads CASSGGQAYEQYF. The CDR3 DNA is TGTGCCAGCAGTGGGGGACAGGCGTACGAGCAGTACTTC.

This clone came up a few times. The chain couples TRBV6-5 to TRBJ2-7; D is undetermined. The CDR3 runs to 13 residues. Trimming pared 6 bases from V and 0 bases from J, leaving 9 bases between. Germline V gene lookup returns CDR1 MNHEY and CDR2 SVGAGI. DNA of the CDR3: TGTGCCAGCAGGGCAAGGAGCTCCTACGAGCAGTACTTC. Its protein is CASRARSSYEQYF.

The chain has TRBV19 and TRBJ2-1; unclear D gene. CDR1 LNHDA and CDR2 SQIVND come from the germline V gene (reference sequence). This CDR3 has 12 amino acids. V was trimmed by 4 bases and J by 6 bases, leaving 7 bases between them. The CDR3 loop reads CASSTPLNEQFF. CDR3 nucleotides: TGTGCCAGTAGTACCCCCCTCAATGAGCAGTTCTTC.

The V call is TRBV25-1, the J call TRBJ2-7; a possible D gene is TRBD1 (6 bases). The CDR3 is 13 amino acids. From germline, CDR1 is MGHDK and CDR2 SYGVNS. Trimming removed 4 bases at V and 3 bases at J, with 10 bases between. CDR3 in amino acids: CASSGRGFYEQYF. The CDR3 DNA reads as TGTGCCAGCAGTGGAAGGGGGTTCTACGAGCAGTACTTC.

The chain uses TRBV6-6 and TRBJ2-7, with 9 positions matching TRBD1. Germline V CDR1 and CDR2: MNHNY, SVGAGI (reference sequence). The CDR3 has 15 amino acids. V lost 6 bases and J lost 1; bases outside the gene matches: 7. The CDR3 DNA follows: TGTGCCAGCAGCATACAGGGGGCAAGTTCCTACGAGCAGTACTTC. It specifies CASSIQGASSYEQYF.

The rearrangement uses TRBV15 and TRBJ1-4; no definite D call. The CDR3 is 13 residues long. Looked up from germline, CDR1 is LNHNV and CDR2 is YYDKDF (reference sequence). V shed 1 base and J shed 6 bases, with 6 bases lying between them. CDR3 DNA: TGTGCCACCAGCAGAGCGTGGGATGAAAAACTGTTTTTT. Residues: CATSRAWDEKLFF.

This clone was found once. The chain is built from TRBV7-3 and TRBJ1-2; 9 nucleotides align to TRBD1. Germline V gene data show CDR1 as SGHTA and CDR2 as FQGTGA. The CDR3 runs 13 residues. Trimming removed 5 bases from V and 6 bases from J; junction bases left unmatched: 4. CDR3 bases: TGTGCCAGCAGCGGGGGGACAGGGAATGGCTACACCTTC. It yields the protein CASSGGTGNGYTF.